These T cell receptor beta chains were read from a single sample in a study of T-cell memory formation after mild COVID-19. TCRdb reprocessed the 5' RACE reads via MiXCR and lists one record per CDR3 protein. In the table there are some 250,000 distinct CDR3 sequences, around 10% of which are singletons. Sequences were obtained from PBMCs or a T cell subset sorted from them (not recorded which). The receptors here all came from a man in his late teens or twenties who had mild COVID-19 (a few samples of this study predate the infection). Cell type and time point are not known. Both conserved end residues are part of each CDR3.

v_call	j_call	cdr3_aa
TRBV20-1	TRBJ2-2	CSATSRLSNTGELFF
TRBV27	TRBJ2-1	CASSLSGTANEQFF
TRBV5-5	TRBJ1-2	CASSRQGWDYGYTF
TRBV5-1	TRBJ2-2	CASSLASGSTGELFF
TRBV20-1	TRBJ1-5	CSARDSGNKQPQHF
TRBV7-3	TRBJ2-3	CASSLGSGLRTDTQYF
TRBV11-2	TRBJ2-1	CASSLGAGGFYNEQFF
TRBV7-3	TRBJ2-4	CASSLGQGDIQYF
TRBV20-1	TRBJ2-1	CSAPPVGGGHNEQFF
TRBV7-9	TRBJ1-4	CASSLGDRGYNEKLFF
TRBV5-6	TRBJ2-5	CASSLAGGGLQETQYF
TRBV5-1	TRBJ2-1	CASSQSLAGGNNEQFF
TRBV3-1	TRBJ2-2	CASSQDVRYGELFF
TRBV5-1	TRBJ2-3	CASSVTETPDTQYF